Sequencing of this T cell receptor (beta chain) was carried out in a study of shared clonotypes between healthy human individuals. Using immunoSEQ multiplex PCR, the repertoire was profiled, and TCRdb retains in-frame clones only, with some absent. The table includes around 2,100,000 clones, approximately 94% detected once. As concerns this clone: No antigen is known for it.

Regarding the study as a whole: Roughly 5% of naive CD4 clonotypes were common to several donors.

V lost 1 base to trimming and J lost 12 bases, with 11 bases between them. From germline, CDR1 is SGHRS and CDR2 YFSETQ. The CDR3 totals 12 residues. Naive CD8 populations comprised CD45RO-negative cells positively selected for CCR7, excluding terminally differentiated effector memory CD45RA+ cells. The rearrangement uses TRBV5-1 and TRBJ2-1, with D uncertain. Sequences were obtained from naive CD8+ T cells sorted from blood. The sequence was obtained from a man between 18 and 35 years old in good health. CDR3 protein: CASSLSPLVQFF. For the CDR3, the DNA is TGCGCCAGCAGCTTGAGTCCCCTCGTGCAGTTCTTC.